This T cell receptor beta chain was observed in a study of T cell repertoires in breast cancer (dated by TCRdb to the mid-2010s). Background on the whole study: Tumors, lymph nodes and peripheral blood lymphocytes from breast cancer patients, as well as peripheral blood from healthy control donors, were profiled. Sequencing yielded on average around 500,000 sequences per sample and around 10 reads per input cell. Tumor-free lymph nodes were processed without enzymatic digestion, and Ficoll was used to separate blood samples. After being minced and digested with Liberase and DNase, tumors and tumor-involved lymph nodes were passed through 70-um and 40-um filters. Because breast cancer has a low mutational burden and common mutations are rare, the study reasoned that TCRs shared between breast cancer patients would target shared antigens. Most of the approximately 22 patient tumors analyzed for shared TCRs were ER+/PR+. Controls included nine healthy donors of an age range similar to the patients. Paper-wide results and their limitations: Emulsion RT-PCR was considered qualitative rather than quantitative, since transcript abundance and primer differences skewed clone recovery. TRBV7 predominated among shared TCRs, which may reflect tumor recognition or a mispriming bias from eight TRBV7 primers. Genuine antitumor clones may have been missed because singleton TCRs were discarded and only part of each tumor was sampled. Tumor-involved sentinel lymph nodes shared about fourfold more TCRs with matched tumor repertoires than tumor-free nodes (roughly 8% versus 2%). Shared TCRs were encoded by various nucleotide sequences, which suggests selection and expansion based on antigen. Possible tumor specificity was suggested for some 17 TCR pairs that were shared across seven or more patient tumors yet rarely found in control blood.

Counted from cysteine to phenylalanine, this CDR3 has 14 amino acids. Kept here is only the CDR3 DNA, which spans 42 bases and is read in frame from base 1. From the germline V gene, CDR1 is MNHNS and CDR2 is SASEGT. A distance of 13 bases separates the germline ends of V and J, which lose 3 bases and 7 bases respectively. To analyze paired alpha-beta TCRs of CD8+ T cells, the study used an expanded emulsion RT-PCR method with primers covering all TCR V genes. CD8+ T cells were isolated with a CD8 positive selection kit and incubated overnight in about 10 IU/mL IL-2 before emulsion RT-PCR. Libraries were made using emulsion pairing. Unpaired genes were suppressed by a second nested PCR with blocking oligos, after which a third nested PCR added Illumina adaptors and barcodes. Each master mix for emulsion RT-PCR held roughly 5,000-260,000 T cells along with C-region, Stepout and V-region primers. Emulsions were generated with the Micellula Emulsion and Purification Kit, and RT-PCR used Qiagen OneStep RT-PCR reagents. Pooled libraries were sequenced with paired-end 2 x 250 reads on an Illumina MiSeq. In the authors' own workflow: Read pairs were joined in Galaxy and clipped at the engineered overlap into separate alpha and beta files; unclipped reads were discarded. Alpha-beta pairs were assigned using CompleteTCR, a MiTCR-based pipeline in which chains sharing read cluster identifiers are linked by an R script. TCR sequences seen only once, which were about 1-3.1%, were removed as potential sequencing errors. TCRdb handled the public reads itself, with Q25 trimming in fastp and clone calling in MiXCR, and kept productive beta chains. Merged by CDR3 protein, the rows form single entries marked with the most common genes and DNA. It is TCRdb's table, rather than the study itself, that gives the V and J calls and clone size. The sample includes tens of thousands of distinct CDR3 sequences, with under 50% observed a single time. The ten top clones hold approximately 57% of the sample.

This clonotype is identified as medium-sized (0.01 to 0.1%). Its cognate antigen has yet to be identified. Per-base qualities were not stored, and no clone one base away is much larger. The sequence came from a pool of human donors with breast cancer or a healthy control (not recorded which). The sample taken for sequencing was CD8+ T cells. The rearrangement combines TRBV6-1 with TRBJ1-5, with the D gene uncertain. The sequenced DNA is TGTGCCAGCAGTGATCCATTTTTCACCCAGCCCCAGCATTTT. This sequence encodes CASSDPFFTQPQHF.